The sequence of this T cell receptor beta chain was determined in a study of cytomegalovirus exposure and HLA in healthy donors. As to this clone: Its antigen is unidentified.

The CDR3 spans 18 residues. V was clipped by 2 bases and J by 0 bases; unmatched bases: 7. The germline V gene encodes CDR1 WNHNN and CDR2 SYGVQD (reference sequence). The study, taken as a whole, reports: In a later analysis, DRB1 alleles had the most associated TCRs; HLA-C alleles the fewest. Investigators reported more than 150 TCR beta chains as tied to cytomegalovirus. In the analysis, some V segments, TRBV6-2 and TRBV6-3 included, were excluded as indistinguishable. CMV serostatus was the only immune exposure information that was available.

The PCR had 60 Vbeta and 13 Jbeta primers. TCRdb's table, derived via immunoSEQ multiplex PCR, lists solely in-frame clones and lacks some. The sample shows roughly 190,000 clones, around 79% of them seen only once. The chain recombines TRBV10-1 with TRBJ2-1; 10 nucleotides match TRBD2. Sequencing was done on a sample of PBMCs. This sequence was found in a girl aged 5 to 17 in good health and CMV-seropositive. CDR3 DNA: TGCGCCAGCAGTGAGCACCCTAGCGGGGGTAGCTCCTACAATGAGCAGTTCTTC. It is translated as CASSEHPSGGSSYNEQFF.